This T cell receptor beta chain was profiled in a study of blood T cells in healthy people across ages. Sample-barcoded 5' priming and a J-beta primer mix drove a second PCR of about 6 to 12 cycles. Each CDR3 protein is one row after TCRdb ran MiXCR on the 5' RACE reads. The repertoire includes about a million distinct CDR3 sequences, 51% of them detected once, and 20% to 25% sits in the top ten. CDR3 length: 14 residues. Trimming removed 6 bases at V and 4 bases at J, with 12 bases between. Germline values: CDR1 LGHDT, CDR2 YNNKEL (reference sequence). The TCR was taken from an older woman in good health. The chain has TRBV3-1 and TRBJ1-4; D is unresolved. Sequencing input: blood. The CDR3 DNA is TGTGCCAGCAGTTTGGGTAGGGATAATGAAAAACTGTTTTTT. The encoded protein is CASSLGRDNEKLFF.